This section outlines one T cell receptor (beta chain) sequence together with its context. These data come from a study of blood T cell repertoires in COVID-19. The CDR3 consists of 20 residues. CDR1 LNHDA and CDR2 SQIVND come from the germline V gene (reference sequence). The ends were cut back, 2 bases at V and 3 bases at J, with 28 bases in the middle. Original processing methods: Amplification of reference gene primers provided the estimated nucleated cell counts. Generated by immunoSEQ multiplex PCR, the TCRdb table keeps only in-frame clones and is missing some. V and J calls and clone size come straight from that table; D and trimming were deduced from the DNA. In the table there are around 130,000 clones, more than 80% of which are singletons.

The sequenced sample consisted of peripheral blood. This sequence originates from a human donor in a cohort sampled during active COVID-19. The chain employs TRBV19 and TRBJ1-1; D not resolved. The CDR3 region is CASSISLVWVNAVRDTEAFF. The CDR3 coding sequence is TGTGCCAGTAGTATATCTTTGGTTTGGGTCAACGCAGTACGGGACACTGAAGCTTTCTTT. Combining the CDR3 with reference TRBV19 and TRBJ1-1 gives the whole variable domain DGGITQSPKYLFRKEGQNVTLSCEQNLNHDAMYWYRQDPGQGLRLIYYSQIVNDFQKGDIAEGYSVSREKKESFPLTVTSAQKNPTAFYLCASSISLVWVNAVRDTEAFFGQGTRLTVV.